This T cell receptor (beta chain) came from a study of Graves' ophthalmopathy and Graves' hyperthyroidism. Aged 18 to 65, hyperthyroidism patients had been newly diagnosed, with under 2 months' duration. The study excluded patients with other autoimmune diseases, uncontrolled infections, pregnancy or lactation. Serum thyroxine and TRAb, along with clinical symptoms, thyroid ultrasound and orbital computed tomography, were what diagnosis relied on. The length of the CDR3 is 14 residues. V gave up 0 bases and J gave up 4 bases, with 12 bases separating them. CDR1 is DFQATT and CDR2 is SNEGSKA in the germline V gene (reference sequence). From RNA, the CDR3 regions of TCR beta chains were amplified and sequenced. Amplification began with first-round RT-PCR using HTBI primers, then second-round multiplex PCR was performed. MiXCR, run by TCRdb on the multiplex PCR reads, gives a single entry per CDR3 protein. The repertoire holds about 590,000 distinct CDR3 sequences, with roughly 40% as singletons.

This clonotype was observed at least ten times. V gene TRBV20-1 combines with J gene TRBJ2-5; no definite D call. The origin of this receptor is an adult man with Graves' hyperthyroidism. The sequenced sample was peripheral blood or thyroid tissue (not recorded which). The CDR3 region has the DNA TGCAGTGCTAGAGATACGAGGAAGGGAGAGACCCAGTACTTC. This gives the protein CSARDTRKGETQYF.